This T cell receptor (beta chain) was profiled in a study of blood T cell repertoires in COVID-19. Background on the study: Samples of COVID-19 (acute and convalescent) were obtained from the United States, Italy and Spain. T cells, B-cell-depleted T cells, or PBMCs supplied cDNA or gDNA.

The authors' processing: Counts of nucleated cells, estimated from reference gene primer amplification, were obtained. Sequenced by immunoSEQ multiplex PCR; TCRdb stores in-frame clones only, minus some. V and J calls plus clone size are reproduced from that table; the DNA served to infer D and trimming. Here the sample spans 200,000 to 300,000 clones, 80% to 90% being singletons. The germline V gene has CDR1 MDHEN and CDR2 SYDVKM. This CDR3 spans 15 amino acids. V lost 6 bases to trimming and J lost 7 bases; unmatched junction nucleotides: 10. The sequenced sample consisted of peripheral blood. The chain has TRBV28 and TRBJ1-4; TRBD1 agrees at 8 bases. This TCR was sampled from a woman aged 45-65 years with acute or convalescent COVID-19. The CDR3 reads CASSTTGQVIEKLFF. The CDR3 nucleotides are TGTGCCAGCAGCACTACGGGACAGGTGATTGAAAAACTGTTTTTT.